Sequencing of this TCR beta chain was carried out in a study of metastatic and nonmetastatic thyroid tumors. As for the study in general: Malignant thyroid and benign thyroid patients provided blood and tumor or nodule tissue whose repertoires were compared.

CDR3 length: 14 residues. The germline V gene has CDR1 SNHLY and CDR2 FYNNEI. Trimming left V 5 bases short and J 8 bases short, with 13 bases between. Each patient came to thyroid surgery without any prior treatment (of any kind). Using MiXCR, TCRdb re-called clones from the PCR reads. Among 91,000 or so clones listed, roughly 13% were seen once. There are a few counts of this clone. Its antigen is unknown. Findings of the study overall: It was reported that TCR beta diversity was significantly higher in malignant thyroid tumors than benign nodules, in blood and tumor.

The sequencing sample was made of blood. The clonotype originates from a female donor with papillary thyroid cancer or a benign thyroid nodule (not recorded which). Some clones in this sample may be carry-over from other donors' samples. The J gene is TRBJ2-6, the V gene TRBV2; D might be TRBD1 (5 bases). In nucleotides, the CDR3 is TGTGCCAGCAGTAGGACACCCTGGTCCAACGTCCTGACTTTC. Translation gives CASSRTPWSNVLTF. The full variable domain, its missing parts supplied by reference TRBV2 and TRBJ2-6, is EPEVTQTPSHQVTQMGQEVILRCVPISNHLYFYWYRQILGQKVEFLVSFYNNEISEKSEIFDDQFSVERPDGSNFTLKIRSTKLEDSAMYFCASSRTPWSNVLTFGAGSRLTVL.